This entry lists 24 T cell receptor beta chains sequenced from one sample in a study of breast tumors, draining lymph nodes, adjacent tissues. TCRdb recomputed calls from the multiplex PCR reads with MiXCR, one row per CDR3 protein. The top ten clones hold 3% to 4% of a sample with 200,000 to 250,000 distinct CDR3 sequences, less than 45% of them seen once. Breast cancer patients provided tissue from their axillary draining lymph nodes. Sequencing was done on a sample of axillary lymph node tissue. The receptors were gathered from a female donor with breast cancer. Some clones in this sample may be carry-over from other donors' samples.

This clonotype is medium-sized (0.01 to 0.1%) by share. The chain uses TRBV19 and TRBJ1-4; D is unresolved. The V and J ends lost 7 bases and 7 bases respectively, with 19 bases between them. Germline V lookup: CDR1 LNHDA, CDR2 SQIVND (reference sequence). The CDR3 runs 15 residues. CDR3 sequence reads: CASTPTQLLGEKLFF. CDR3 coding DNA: TGTGCCAGTACCCCAACACAGCTCCTTGGTGAAAAACTGTTTTTT.

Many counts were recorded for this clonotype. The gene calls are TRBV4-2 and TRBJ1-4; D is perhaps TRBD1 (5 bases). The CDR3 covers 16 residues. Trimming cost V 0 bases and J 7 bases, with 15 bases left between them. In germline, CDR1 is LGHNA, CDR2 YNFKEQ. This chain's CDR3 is CASSQDQGVGSEKLFF. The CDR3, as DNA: TGTGCCAGCAGCCAAGATCAAGGGGTTGGTAGTGAAAAACTGTTTTTT.

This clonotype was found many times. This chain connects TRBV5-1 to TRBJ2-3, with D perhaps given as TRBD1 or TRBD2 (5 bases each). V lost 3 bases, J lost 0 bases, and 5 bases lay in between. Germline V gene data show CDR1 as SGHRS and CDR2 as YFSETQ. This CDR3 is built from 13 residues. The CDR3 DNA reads TGCGCCAGCAGCTGGGACAGCACAGATACGCAGTATTTT. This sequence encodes CASSWDSTDTQYF.

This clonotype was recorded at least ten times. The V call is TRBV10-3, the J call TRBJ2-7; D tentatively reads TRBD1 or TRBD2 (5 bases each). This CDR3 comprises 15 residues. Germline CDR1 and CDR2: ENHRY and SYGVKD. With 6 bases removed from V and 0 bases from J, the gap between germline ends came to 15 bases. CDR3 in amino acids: CAISQRDQSSYEQYF. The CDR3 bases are TGTGCCATCAGCCAACGGGACCAGAGCTCCTACGAGCAGTACTTC.

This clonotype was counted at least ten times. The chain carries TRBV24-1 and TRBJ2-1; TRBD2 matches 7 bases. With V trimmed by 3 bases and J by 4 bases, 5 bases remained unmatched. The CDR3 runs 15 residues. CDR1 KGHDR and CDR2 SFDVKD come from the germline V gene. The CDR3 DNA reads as TGTGCCACCAGTGATCCGAGCGGGAATTACAATGAGCAGTTCTTC. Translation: CATSDPSGNYNEQFF.

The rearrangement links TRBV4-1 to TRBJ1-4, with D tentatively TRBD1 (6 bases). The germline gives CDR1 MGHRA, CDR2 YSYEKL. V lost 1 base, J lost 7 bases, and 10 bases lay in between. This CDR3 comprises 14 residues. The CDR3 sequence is CASSQARGGEKLFF. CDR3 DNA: TGCGCCAGCAGCCAAGCCAGGGGAGGTGAAAAACTGTTTTTT.

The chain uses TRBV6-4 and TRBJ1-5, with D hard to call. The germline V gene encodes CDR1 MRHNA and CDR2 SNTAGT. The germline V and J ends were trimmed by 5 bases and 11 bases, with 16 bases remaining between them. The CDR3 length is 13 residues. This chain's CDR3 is CASSPSGSETQHF. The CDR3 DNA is TGTGCCAGCAGTCCCTCTGGTTCTGAGACCCAGCATTTT.

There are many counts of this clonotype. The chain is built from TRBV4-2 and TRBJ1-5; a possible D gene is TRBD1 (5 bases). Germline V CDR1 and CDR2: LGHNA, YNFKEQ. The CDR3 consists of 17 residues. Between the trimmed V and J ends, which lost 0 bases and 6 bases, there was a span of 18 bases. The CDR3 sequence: CASSQDLRRGPGQPQHF. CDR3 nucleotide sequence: TGTGCCAGCAGCCAAGATTTAAGGAGGGGCCCCGGTCAGCCCCAGCATTTT.

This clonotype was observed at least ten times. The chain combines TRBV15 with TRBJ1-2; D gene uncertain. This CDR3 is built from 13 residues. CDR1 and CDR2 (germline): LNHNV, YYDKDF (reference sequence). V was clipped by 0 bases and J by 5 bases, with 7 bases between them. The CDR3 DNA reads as TGTGCCACCAGCAGAGAAGTGGGGTATGGCTACACCTTC. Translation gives CATSREVGYGYTF.

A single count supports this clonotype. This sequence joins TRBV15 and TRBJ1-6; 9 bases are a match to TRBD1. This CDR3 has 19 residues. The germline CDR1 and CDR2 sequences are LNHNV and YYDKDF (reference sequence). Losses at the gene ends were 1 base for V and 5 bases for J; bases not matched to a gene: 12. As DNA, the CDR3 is TGTGCCACCAGCAGAGGATCGGGGGGGACAGGGAAGGATAATTCACCCCTCCACTTT. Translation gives CATSRGSGGTGKDNSPLHF.

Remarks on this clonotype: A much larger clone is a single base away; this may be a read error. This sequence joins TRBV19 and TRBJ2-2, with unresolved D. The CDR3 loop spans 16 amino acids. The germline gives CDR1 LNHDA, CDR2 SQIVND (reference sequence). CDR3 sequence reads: CASNIENPANTGELFF. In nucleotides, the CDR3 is TGTGCCAGTAATATAGAGAACCCTGCGAACACCGGGGAGCTGTTTTTT.

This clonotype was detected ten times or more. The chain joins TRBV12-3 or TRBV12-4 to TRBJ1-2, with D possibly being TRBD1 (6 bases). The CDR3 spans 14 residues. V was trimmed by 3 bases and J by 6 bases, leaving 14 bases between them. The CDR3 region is CASSLWQGSDGYTF. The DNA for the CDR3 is TGTGCCAGCAGTTTGTGGCAGGGGAGCGATGGCTACACCTTC.

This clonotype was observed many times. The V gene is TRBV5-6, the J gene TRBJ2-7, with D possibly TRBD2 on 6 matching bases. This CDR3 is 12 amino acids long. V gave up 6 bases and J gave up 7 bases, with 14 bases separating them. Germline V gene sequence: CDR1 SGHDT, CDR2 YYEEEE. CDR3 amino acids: CASTGGRREQYF. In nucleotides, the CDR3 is TGTGCCAGCACCGGGGGACGCCGGGAGCAGTACTTC.

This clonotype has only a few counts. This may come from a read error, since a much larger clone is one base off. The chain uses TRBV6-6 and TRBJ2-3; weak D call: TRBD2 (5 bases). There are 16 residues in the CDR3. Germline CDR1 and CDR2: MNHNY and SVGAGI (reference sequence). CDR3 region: CASSHSPKPAGDTQYF. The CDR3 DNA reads TGTGCCAGCAGTCACTCACCGAAGCCCGCGGGAGATACGCAGTATTTT.

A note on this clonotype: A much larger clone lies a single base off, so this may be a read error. The CDR3: CASSHGSSYEQYF. Here the CDR3 DNA reads TGTGCCAGCAGTCACGGGTCCTCCTACGAGCAGTACTTC. V and J are TRBV6-5 and TRBJ2-7; D is ambiguous. The CDR3 is 13 amino acids. Per germline, CDR1 MNHEY and CDR2 SVGAGI. V was cut by 5 bases and J by 0 bases, with 8 bases left in between.

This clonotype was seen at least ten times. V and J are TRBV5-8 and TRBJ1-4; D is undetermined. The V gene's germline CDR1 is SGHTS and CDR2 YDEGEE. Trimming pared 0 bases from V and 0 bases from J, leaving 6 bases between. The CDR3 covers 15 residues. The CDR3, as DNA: TGTGCCAGCAGCTTGGGGGTGGCAACTAATGAAAAACTGTTTTTT. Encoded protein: CASSLGVATNEKLFF.

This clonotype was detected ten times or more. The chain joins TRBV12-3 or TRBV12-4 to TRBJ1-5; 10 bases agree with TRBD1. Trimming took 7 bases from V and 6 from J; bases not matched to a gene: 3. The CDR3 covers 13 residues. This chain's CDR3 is CASTTGGTQPQHF. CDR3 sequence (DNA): TGTGCCAGCACGACAGGGGGCACTCAGCCCCAGCATTTT.

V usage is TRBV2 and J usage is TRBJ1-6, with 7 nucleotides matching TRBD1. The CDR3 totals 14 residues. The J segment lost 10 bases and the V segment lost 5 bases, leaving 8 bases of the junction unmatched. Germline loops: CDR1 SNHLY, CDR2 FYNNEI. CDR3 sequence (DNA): TGTGCCAGCAGTCCCACAGGGGCATACTCACCCCTCCACTTT. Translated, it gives CASSPTGAYSPLHF.

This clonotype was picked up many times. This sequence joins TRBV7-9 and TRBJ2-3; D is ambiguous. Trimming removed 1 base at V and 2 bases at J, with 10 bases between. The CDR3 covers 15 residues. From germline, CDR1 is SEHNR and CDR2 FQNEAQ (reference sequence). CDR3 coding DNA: TGTGCCAGCAGCTTAGTCCAGAGCCACACAGATACGCAGTATTTT. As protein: CASSLVQSHTDTQYF.

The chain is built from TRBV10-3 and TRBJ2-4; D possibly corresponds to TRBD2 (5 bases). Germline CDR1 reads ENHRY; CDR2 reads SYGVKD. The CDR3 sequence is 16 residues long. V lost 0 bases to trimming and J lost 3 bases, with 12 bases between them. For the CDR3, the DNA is TGTGCCATCAGTGAGTCTGAGGGTTTAGGCAAAAACATTCAGTACTTC. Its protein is CAISESEGLGKNIQYF.

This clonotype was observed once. The chain's CDR3 is CASSATSGRWDEKLFF. The CDR3 nucleotides read TGCGCCAGCAGCGCGACTAGCGGTCGCTGGGACGAAAAACTGTTTTTT. The chain uses TRBV5-1 and TRBJ1-4; D is perhaps TRBD1 (5 bases). The CDR3 has 16 amino acids. CDR1 SGHRS and CDR2 YFSETQ come from the germline V gene. V lost 4 bases and J lost 8, with 21 bases in between.

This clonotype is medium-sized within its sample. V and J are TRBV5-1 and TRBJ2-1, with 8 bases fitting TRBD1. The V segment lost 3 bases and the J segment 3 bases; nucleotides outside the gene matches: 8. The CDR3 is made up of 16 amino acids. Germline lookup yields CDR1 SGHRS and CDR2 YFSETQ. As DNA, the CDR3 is TGCGCCAGCAGCTCTACCGGGACAGGAATCTACAATGAGCAGTTCTTC. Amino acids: CASSSTGTGIYNEQFF.

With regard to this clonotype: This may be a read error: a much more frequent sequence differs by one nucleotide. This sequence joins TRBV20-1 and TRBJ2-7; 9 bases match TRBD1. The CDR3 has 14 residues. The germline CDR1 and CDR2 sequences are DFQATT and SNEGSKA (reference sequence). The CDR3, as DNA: TGCAGTGCCCGGGGACAGGGTGGCTCCTCCGAGCAGTACTTC. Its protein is CSARGQGGSSEQYF.

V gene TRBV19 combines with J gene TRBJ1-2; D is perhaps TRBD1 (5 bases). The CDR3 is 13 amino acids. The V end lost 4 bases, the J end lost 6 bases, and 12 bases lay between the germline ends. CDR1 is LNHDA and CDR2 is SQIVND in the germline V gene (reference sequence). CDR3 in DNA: TGTGCCAGTAGTAGGGACGGGACTGATGGCTACACCTTC. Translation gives CASSRDGTDGYTF. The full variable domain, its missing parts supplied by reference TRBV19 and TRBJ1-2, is DGGITQSPKYLFRKEGQNVTLSCEQNLNHDAMYWYRQDPGQGLRLIYYSQIVNDFQKGDIAEGYSVSREKKESFPLTVTSAQKNPTAFYLCASSRDGTDGYTFGSGTRLTVV.